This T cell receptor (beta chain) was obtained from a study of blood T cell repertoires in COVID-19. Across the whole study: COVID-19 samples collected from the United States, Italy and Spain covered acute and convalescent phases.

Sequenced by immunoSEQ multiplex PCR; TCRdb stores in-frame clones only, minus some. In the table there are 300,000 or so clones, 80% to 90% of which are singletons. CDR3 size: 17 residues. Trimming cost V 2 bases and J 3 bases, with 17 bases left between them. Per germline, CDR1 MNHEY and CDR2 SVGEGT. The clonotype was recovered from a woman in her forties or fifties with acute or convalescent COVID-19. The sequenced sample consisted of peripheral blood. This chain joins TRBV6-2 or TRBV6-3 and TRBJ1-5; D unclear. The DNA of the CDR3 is TGTGCCAGCAGTTACAGGGAGAACAGATGGACCAATCAGCCCCAGCATTTT. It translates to CASSYRENRWTNQPQHF.